This T cell receptor (beta chain) was found in a study of radiation and T cells in renal cell carcinoma. Worth noting for this clone: Its matching antigen is unknown. This CDR3 is missing its conserved last phenylalanine or tryptophan, likely due to a read error. The DNA is left out, because the CDR3 cannot be placed on it with certainty; the CDR3 is given as TCRdb lists it.

Study-level findings and limits: Without pretreatment biopsies, baseline tumor clonotype presence was undetermined.

The time point: blood 4 weeks post-SBRT, at nephrectomy. Documented treatment: 15 Gy SBRT to primary tumor, nephrectomy 4 weeks later. In germline, CDR1 is SGHAT, CDR2 FQNNGV. The length of the CDR3 is 8 amino acids, counting both ends. Libraries were prepared by immunoSEQ multiplex PCR; TCRdb keeps only in-frame clonotypes and omits some of them. Of about 170,000 clones in the sample, 88% were seen once. This TCR derives from a woman between 50 and 59 years old with renal cell carcinoma. Sequenced here: blood, sampled from a patient whose treatment included radiotherapy and nephrectomy. This chain joins TRBV11-2 and TRBJ2-7; the table names TRBD2, a call not compared with the DNA. The CDR3 protein is CASSLWGD.